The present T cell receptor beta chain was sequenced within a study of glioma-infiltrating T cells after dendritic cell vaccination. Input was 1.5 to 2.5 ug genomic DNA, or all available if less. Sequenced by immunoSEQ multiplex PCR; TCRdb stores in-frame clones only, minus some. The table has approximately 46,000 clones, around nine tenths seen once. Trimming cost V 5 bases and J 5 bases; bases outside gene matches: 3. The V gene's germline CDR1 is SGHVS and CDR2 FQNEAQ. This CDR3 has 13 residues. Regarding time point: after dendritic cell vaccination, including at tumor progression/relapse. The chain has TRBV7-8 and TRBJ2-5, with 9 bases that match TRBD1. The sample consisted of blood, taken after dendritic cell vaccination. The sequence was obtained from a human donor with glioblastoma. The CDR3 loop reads CASSPGQGETQYF. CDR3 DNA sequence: TGTGCCAGCAGCCCAGGACAGGGGGAGACCCAGTACTTC.